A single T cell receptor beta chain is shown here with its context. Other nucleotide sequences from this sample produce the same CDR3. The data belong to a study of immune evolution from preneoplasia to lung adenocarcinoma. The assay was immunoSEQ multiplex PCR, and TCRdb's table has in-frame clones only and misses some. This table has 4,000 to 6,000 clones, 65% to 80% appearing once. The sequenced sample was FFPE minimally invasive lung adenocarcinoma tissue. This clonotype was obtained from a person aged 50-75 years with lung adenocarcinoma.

CDR3 bases: TGTGCCAGCAGCTTAGCCCCTAGCGAGTCCTACGAGCAGTACTTC. Translated: CASSLAPSESYEQYF. The gene calls are TRBV7-2 and TRBJ2-7, with D tentatively TRBD2 (6 bases). The germline V and J ends were trimmed by 0 bases and 1 base, with 10 bases remaining between them. This CDR3 region has 15 residues. Germline V gene lookup returns CDR1 SGHTA and CDR2 FQGNSA.